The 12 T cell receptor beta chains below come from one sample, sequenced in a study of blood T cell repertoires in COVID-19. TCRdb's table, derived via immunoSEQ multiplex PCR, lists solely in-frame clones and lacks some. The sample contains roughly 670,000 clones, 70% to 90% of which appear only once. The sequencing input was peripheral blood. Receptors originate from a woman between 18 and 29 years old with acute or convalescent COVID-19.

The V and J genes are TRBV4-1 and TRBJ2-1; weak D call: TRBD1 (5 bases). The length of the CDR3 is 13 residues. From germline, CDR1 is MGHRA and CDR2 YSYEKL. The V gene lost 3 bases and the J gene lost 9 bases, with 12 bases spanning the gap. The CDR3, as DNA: TGCGCCAGCAGCCACGCAGGGATCACTGAGCAGTTCTTC. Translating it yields CASSHAGITEQFF.

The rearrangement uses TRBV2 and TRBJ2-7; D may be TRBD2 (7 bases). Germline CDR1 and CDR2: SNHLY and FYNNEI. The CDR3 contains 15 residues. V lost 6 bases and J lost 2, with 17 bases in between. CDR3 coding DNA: TGTGCCAGCAGGGAGGGGGGGACGCAGACCTACGAGCAGTACTTC. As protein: CASREGGTQTYEQYF.

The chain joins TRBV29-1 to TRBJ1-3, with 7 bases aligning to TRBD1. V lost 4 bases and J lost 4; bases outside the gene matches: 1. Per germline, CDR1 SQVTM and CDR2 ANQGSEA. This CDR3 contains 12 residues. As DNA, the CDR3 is TGCAGCGTTGCGACAGGGGGAAACACCATATATTTT. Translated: CSVATGGNTIYF.

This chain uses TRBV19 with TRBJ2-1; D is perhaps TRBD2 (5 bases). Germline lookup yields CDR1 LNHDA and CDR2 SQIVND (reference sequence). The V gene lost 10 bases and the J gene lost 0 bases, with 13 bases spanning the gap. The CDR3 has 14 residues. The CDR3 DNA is TGTGCCACCATAACCGGGGACTCCTACAATGAGCAGTTCTTC. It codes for CATITGDSYNEQFF. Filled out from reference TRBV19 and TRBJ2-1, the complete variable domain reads DGGITQSPKYLFRKEGQNVTLSCEQNLNHDAMYWYRQDPGQGLRLIYYSQIVNDFQKGDIAEGYSVSREKKESFPLTVTSAQKNPTAFYLCATITGDSYNEQFFGPGTRLTVL.

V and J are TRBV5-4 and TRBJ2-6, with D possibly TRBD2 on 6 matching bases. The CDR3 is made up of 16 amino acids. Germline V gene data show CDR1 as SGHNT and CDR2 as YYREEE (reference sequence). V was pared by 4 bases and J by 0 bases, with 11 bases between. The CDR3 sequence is CASSPGSSSGANVLTF. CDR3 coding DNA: TGTGCCAGCAGCCCCGGGAGTAGCTCTGGGGCCAACGTCCTGACTTTC.

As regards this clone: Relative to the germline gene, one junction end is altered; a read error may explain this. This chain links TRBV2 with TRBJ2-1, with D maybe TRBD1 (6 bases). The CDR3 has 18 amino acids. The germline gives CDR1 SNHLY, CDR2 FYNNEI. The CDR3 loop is CARSEPGFAPGAQGEQFF. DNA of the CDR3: TGTGCCAGAAGTGAACCTGGGTTTGCTCCAGGGGCCCAAGGTGAGCAGTTCTTC.

Here the CDR3 DNA reads TGTGCCAGCGAAGGGGGCTCCTATAATTCACCCCTCCACTTT. Protein: CASEGGSYNSPLHF. J is TRBJ1-6 and V is TRBV19; D possibly corresponds to TRBD1 (6 bases). Germline assignment: CDR1 LNHDA and CDR2 SQIVND (reference sequence). The CDR3 totals 14 residues. V lost 9 bases, J lost 0 bases, and 9 bases lay in between.

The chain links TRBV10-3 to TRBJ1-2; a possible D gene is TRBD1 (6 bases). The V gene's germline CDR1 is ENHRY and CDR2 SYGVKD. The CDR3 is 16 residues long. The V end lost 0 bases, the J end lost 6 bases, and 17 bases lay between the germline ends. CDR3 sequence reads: CAISESAGAPPDGYTF. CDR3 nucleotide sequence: TGTGCCATCAGTGAGTCAGCAGGGGCGCCCCCGGATGGCTACACCTTC.

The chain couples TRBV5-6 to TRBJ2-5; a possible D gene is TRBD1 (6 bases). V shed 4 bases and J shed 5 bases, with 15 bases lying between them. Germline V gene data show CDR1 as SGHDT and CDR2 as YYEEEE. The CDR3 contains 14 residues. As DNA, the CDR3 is TGTGCCAGCAGCAACAGGGACATATGGGAGACCCAGTACTTC. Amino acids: CASSNRDIWETQYF.

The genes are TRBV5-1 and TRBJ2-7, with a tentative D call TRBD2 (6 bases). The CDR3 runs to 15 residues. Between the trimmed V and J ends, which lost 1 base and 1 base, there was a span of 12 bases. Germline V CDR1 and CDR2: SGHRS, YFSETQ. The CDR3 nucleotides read TGCGCCAGCAGCTTGTGGAGGGAGACATCCTACGAGCAGTACTTC. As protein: CASSLWRETSYEQYF.

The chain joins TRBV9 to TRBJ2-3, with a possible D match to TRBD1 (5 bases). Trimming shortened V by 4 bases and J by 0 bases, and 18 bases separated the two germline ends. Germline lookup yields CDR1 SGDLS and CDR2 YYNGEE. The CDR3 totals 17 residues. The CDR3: CASSPKGSPASTDTQYF. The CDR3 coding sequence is TGTGCCAGCAGCCCAAAGGGGTCCCCAGCTAGCACAGATACGCAGTATTTT.

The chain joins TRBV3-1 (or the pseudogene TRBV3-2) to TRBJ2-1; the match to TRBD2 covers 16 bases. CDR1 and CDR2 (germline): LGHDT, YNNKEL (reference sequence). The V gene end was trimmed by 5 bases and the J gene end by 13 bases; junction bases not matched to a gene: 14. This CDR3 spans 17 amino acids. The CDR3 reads CASSSQPTGTSGGAQFF. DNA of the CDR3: TGTGCCAGCAGCTCCCAACCTACCGGGACTAGCGGGGGGGCCCAGTTCTTC.